This T cell receptor (beta chain) came from a study of blood T cell repertoires in COVID-19. Turning to the study itself: Acute-phase and convalescent COVID-19 samples originated in the United States, Italy and Spain.

This table comes from immunoSEQ multiplex PCR, and its TCRdb copy is limited to in-frame clones, with some not included. The data contain under 450,000 clones, around 89% of them singletons. The CDR3 sequence is 14 residues long. V shed 1 base and J shed 3 bases, with 9 bases lying between them. Germline CDR1 reads MNHEY; CDR2 reads SVGEGT. V and J are TRBV6-2 or TRBV6-3 and TRBJ2-5; TRBD2 is a possible D gene (5 bases). This receptor was identified in a woman aged 40-49 years with COVID-19, enrolled during active disease. Sequenced: peripheral blood. In nucleotides, the CDR3 is TGTGCCAGCAGTTACTGGAGGACCAAAGAGACCCAGTACTTC. Its translation is CASSYWRTKETQYF.